Here is one T cell receptor (beta chain) with its context. Antigen specificity is unknown. The read is 3 residues too short to cover the CDR3 end, so that end is filled in from the germline J gene. The germline V gene encodes CDR1 LNHDA and CDR2 SQIVND (reference sequence). CDR3 length: 15 residues. This entry is derived from a study of T cells in women clearing cervical HPV infection. As for the study in general: Cases were women with histologically confirmed HPV16-related CIN3 or worse, including 2 invasive cancers.

The method was immunoSEQ multiplex PCR; TCRdb's version includes in-frame clones alone and lacks a portion of them. In total, the table holds around 31,000 clones. Study-level findings and limits: Each sample's T-cell count was unknown, possibly confounding richness. Repertoire richness, not evenness, was significantly elevated in CIN3+ cases versus controls.

Specimen: blood buffy coat. This receptor was identified in a woman between 18 and 70 years old with a cervical HPV16 infection that either progressed to CIN3+ or cleared (not recorded which). The V and J genes are TRBV19 and TRBJ2-4; 7 bases map to TRBD1. The CDR3 reads CASSWDRANGYGQYF. The DNA read from the CDR3 is TGTGCCAGTAGCTGGGACAGAGCGAACGGCTATGGT.